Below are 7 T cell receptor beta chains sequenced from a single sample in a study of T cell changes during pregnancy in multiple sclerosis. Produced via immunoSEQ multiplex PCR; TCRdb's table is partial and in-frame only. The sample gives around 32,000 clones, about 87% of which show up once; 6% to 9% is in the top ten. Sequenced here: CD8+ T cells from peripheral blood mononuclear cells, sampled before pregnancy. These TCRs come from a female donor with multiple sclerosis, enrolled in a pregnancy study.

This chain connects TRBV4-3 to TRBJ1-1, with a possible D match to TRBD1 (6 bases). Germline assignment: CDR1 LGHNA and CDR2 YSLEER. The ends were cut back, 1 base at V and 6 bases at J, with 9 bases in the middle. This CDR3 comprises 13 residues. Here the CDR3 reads CASSQVQGAEAFF. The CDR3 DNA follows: TGCGCCAGCAGCCAAGTACAGGGCGCTGAAGCTTTCTTT.

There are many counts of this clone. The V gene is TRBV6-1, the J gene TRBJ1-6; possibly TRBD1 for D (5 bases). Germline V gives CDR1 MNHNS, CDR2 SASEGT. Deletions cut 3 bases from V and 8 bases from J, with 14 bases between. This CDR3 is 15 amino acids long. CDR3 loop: CASSEPQGSYSPLHF. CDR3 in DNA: TGTGCCAGCAGTGAGCCTCAGGGTAGTTATTCACCCCTCCACTTT.

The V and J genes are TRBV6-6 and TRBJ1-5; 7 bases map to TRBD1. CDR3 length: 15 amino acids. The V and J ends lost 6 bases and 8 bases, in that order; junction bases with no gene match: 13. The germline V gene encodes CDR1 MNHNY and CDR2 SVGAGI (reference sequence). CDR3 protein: CASSRGQVLGEPQHF. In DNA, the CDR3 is TGTGCCAGCAGCCGAGGACAGGTCCTGGGGGAGCCCCAGCATTTT.

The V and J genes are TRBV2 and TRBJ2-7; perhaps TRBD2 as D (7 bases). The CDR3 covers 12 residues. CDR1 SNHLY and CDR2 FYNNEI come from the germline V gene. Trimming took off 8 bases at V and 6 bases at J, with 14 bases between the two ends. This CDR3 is CASYKGGGEQYF. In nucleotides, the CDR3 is TGTGCCAGCTATAAGGGGGGGGGCGAGCAGTACTTC.

CDR3 sequence reads: CASSYWTSGYEQYF. In DNA form, the CDR3 reads TGTGCCAGCAGCTATTGGACTAGCGGATACGAGCAGTACTTC. This rearrangement joins TRBV5-6 to TRBJ2-7; 10 bases are shared with TRBD2. CDR3 length equals 14 residues. Germline-derived CDR1 and CDR2 are SGHDT and YYEEEE. V gave up 3 bases and J gave up 4 bases; unmatched junction bases: 4.

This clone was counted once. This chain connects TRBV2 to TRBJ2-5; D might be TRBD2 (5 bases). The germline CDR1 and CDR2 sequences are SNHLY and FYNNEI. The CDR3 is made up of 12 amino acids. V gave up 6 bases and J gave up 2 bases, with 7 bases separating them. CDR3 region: CASRRGQETQYF. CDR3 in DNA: TGTGCCAGCAGACGGGGACAAGAGACCCAGTACTTC.

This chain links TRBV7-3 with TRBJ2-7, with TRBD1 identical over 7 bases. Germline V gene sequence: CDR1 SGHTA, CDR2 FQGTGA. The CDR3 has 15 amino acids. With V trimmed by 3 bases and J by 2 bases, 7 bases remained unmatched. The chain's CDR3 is CASSFAAGGTYEQYF. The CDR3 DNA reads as TGTGCCAGCAGCTTTGCCGCAGGGGGAACCTACGAGCAGTACTTC.